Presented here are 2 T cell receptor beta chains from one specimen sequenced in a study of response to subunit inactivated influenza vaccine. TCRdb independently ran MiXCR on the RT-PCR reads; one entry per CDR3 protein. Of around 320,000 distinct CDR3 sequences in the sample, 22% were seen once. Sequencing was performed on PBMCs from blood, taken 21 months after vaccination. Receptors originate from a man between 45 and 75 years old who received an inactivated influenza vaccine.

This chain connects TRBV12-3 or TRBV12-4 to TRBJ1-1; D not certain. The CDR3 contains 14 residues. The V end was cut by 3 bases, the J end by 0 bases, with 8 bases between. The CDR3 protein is CASSLRMLNTEAFF. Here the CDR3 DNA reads TGTGCCAGCAGTTTGAGGATGTTGAACACTGAAGCTTTCTTT.

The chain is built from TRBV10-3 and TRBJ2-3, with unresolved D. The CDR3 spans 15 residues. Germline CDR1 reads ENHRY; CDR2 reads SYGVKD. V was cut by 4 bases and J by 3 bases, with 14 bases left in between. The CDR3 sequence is CAISGWAMGTDTQYF. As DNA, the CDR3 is TGTGCCATCAGTGGCTGGGCCATGGGAACAGATACGCAGTATTTT.